This T cell receptor beta chain is from a study of regulatory T cells in long-lasting Graves disease (dated by TCRdb to the early 2020s). At the level of the whole study: Persistent Graves' disease was defined as persistently positive TSH receptor autoantibodies together with antithyroid drug treatment for over 5 years. Peripheral blood TCR sequencing and RNA sequencing compared persistent Graves' disease patients with newly diagnosed Graves' disease patients. The study was registered as a clinical trial and conducted in China. A total of about 33 samples underwent TCR sequencing: around 13 from persistent and about 20 from newly diagnosed Graves' disease patients. Persistent Graves' disease patients in the clinical cohort had taken antithyroid drugs for about 9.7 years on average. The full study reports these points: Preferential use of TRBV28, TRBJ1-2 and TRBJ2-5 was observed in persistent disease, whereas TRBV20-1 and TRBJ2-1 were favored in newly diagnosed disease. The study examined only peripheral blood because the primary lesion, thyroid tissue, could not be accessed. More public clonotypes were shared among persistent patients (about 2,800) than among newly diagnosed patients (approximately 1,000). Compared with newly diagnosed patients, patients with persistent Graves' disease had lower TCR Shannon entropy and fewer highly expanded clones, which suggests clonal expansion. Sequencing and analysis were limited to the TCR beta chain. The authors acknowledged the small sample size as a limitation that may reduce accuracy.

This clonotype was counted many times. Its antigen specificity is not known. Qualities for individual bases were not recorded, and no much larger clone is one base off. Library preparation was by multiplex PCR. The run used an Illumina HiSeq 4000. iRepertoire HTBI primers and Arm-PCR amplification of CDR3 regions were used to construct TCR beta libraries. Gel purification was performed on PCR products prior to sequencing. The study's processing was this. Gene usage analysis of CDR3 amino acid clonotypes used the approximately 62 TRBV and 12 to 15 TRBJ segments found across samples. Filtered high-quality paired reads were merged into contigs using COPE and FqMerger. Contigs were aligned with BLAST to IMGT TRBV, TRBD and TRBJ reference genes, and CDR3 was defined per IMGT. Any clonotype with a frequency above 0.1% was classified as a highly expanded clone. Shannon entropy was used to measure repertoire diversity, and the Gini coefficient was used to measure V-J evenness. A clonotype found in more than one individual was treated as public. Using fastp at Q25 and MiXCR, TCRdb reprocessed the public reads and kept productive beta chains. Rows merge per CDR3 protein into single entries with the most common DNA and genes. These V and J calls originate from TCRdb's pipeline instead of the authors' own analysis. For this sample there are about 290,000 distinct CDR3 sequences; roughly a fifth appear just once. Of the sample, 56% is held by the ten largest clones.

Trimmed from V: 2 bases; trimmed from J: 2 bases; junction bases lacking a gene match: 6. According to the germline V gene, CDR1 reads SGHTA and CDR2 reads FQGNSA. The CDR3, cysteine through phenylalanine, is 15 amino acids long. Just CDR3 DNA is preserved here, 45 bases in frame from base 1. The sample's time point label, in plain terms: persistent/refractory GD, antithyroid drugs over 5 years with positive TRAb. For both TCR sequencing and RNA sequencing, RNA was extracted from PBMCs using TRIzol. The diagnosis of Graves' disease followed American Thyroid Association guidelines. Patients were recruited from an endocrinology department in Xi'an, China. Each patient gave 7 to 9.5 milliliters of peripheral blood, collected in an EDTA anticoagulant tube. Ficoll Paque Plus density gradient separation was used to isolate PBMCs, and no additional T cell sorting was done. An Agilent 2100 Bioanalyzer and agarose gel were used to check RNA quality, while a NanoDrop 2000 measured RNA concentration.

The sequence links TRBV7-2 to TRBJ2-7; TRBD2 aligns with 7 central bases. The TCR originated in a female donor with Graves disease. The source material was peripheral blood mononuclear cells (PBMCs), sampled when the disease was refractory, from a patient treated with antithyroid drugs. The sequence in DNA is TGTGCCAGCAGCTTATCCGGACTAGTTGCCTACGAGCAGTACTTC. It encodes CASSLSGLVAYEQYF.